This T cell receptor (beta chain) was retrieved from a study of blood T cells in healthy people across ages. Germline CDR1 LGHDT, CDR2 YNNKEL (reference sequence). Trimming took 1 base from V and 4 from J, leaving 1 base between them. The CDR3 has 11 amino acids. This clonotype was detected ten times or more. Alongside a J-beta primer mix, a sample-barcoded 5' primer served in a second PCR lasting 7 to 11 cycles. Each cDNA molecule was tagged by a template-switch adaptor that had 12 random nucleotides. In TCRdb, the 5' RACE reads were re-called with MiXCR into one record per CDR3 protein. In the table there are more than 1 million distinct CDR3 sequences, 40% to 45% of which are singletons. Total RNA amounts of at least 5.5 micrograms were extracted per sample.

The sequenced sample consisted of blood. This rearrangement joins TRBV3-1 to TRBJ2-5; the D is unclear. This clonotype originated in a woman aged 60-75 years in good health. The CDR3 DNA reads TGTGCCAGCAGCCAAGTAGAGACCCAGTACTTC. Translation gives CASSQVETQYF.